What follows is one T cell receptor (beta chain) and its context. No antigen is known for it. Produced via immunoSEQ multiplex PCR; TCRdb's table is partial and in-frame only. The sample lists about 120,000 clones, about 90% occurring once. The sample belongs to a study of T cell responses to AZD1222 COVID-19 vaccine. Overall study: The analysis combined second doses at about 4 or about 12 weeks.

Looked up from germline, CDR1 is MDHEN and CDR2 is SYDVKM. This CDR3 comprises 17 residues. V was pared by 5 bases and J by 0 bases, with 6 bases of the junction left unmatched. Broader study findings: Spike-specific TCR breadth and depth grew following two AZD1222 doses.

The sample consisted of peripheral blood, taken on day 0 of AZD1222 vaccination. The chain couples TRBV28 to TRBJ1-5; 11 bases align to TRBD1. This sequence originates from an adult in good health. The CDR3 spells CASSKGTGGNSNQPQHF. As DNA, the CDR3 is TGTGCCAGCAGTAAGGGGACAGGGGGGAATAGCAATCAGCCCCAGCATTTT.